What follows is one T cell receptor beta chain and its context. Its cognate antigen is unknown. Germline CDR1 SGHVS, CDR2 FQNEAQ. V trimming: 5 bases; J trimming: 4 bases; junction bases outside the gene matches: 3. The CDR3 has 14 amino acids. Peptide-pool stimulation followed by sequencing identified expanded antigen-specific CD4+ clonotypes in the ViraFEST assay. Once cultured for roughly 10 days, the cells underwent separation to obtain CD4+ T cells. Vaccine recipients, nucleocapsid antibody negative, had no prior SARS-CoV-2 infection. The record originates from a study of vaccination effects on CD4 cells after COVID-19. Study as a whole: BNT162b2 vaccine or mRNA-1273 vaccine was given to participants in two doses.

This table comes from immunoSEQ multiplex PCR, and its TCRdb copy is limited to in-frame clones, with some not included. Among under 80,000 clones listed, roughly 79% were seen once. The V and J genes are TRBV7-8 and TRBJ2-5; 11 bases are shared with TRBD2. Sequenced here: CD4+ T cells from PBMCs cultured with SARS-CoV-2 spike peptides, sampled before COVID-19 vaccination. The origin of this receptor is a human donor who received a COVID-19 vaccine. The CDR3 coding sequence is TGTGCCAGCAGCCGTAGCGGGGGGGGAGAGACCCAGTACTTC. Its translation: CASSRSGGGETQYF.